This T cell receptor beta chain appears in the sequencing data of a study of identical twins. In TCRdb, the 5' RACE reads were re-called with MiXCR into one record per CDR3 protein. The repertoire consists of about 700,000 distinct CDR3 sequences, with 8.5% to 9% occurring once and the leading ten covering roughly 0.9%. Germline-derived CDR1 and CDR2 are LNHNV and YYDKDF (reference sequence). V shed 0 bases and J shed 7 bases, with 7 bases lying between them. There are 12 residues in the CDR3. This same sample was also taken into another study, of yellow fever vaccine responses in identical twins.

This chain uses TRBV15 with TRBJ2-7; the D gene is possibly TRBD2 (5 bases). The receptor comes from a woman under 30 in good health. The sample consisted of PBMCs. CDR3: CATSRDTGEQYF. The CDR3 DNA is TGTGCCACCAGCAGAGATACGGGGGAGCAGTACTTC.